These 14 T cell receptor beta chains were all obtained from the same sample, sequenced in a study of T-cell reconstitution after alpha-beta-depleted transplantation in children. The TCRbeta library was prepared with unique molecular identifiers. Using its own MiXCR run on the PCR reads, TCRdb lists one record per CDR3 protein. The data hold some 500,000 distinct CDR3 sequences, with 15% to 20% observed a single time. The sample in question was PBMCs from the stem cell graft donor, obtained from the stem cell graft. The receptor set was obtained from a human donor who donated a stem cell graft to a child with acute lymphoblastic leukemia.

The chain links TRBV5-6 to TRBJ2-1, with TRBD2 matching over 9 bases. Germline V gene lookup returns CDR1 SGHDT and CDR2 YYEEEE. There are 15 residues in the CDR3. Unmatched junction bases numbered 12, after V lost 4 bases and J lost 10 bases. CDR3 sequence: CASSAVFSGRGEQFF. As DNA, the CDR3 is TGTGCCAGCAGCGCGGTTTTTAGCGGGAGAGGCGAGCAGTTCTTC.

This clonotype was detected a few times. The genes are TRBV10-2 and TRBJ2-3; D is unclear. V shed 6 bases and J shed 4 bases, with 17 bases lying between them. This CDR3 has 15 amino acids. Germline V gene lookup returns CDR1 WSHSY and CDR2 SAAADI. CDR3 bases: TGCGCCAGCAGGCCGGGCTCCTTTCCCCCAGATACGCAGTATTTT. It translates to CASRPGSFPPDTQYF.

The chain links TRBV19 to TRBJ2-2; 9 nucleotides line up with TRBD2. The CDR3 has 15 amino acids. The trim removed 5 bases at V and 5 bases at J, leaving 6 bases unmatched. Germline lookup yields CDR1 LNHDA and CDR2 SQIVND (reference sequence). The CDR3: CASSRDSGRTGELFF. As DNA, the CDR3 is TGTGCCAGTAGTCGGGACAGCGGGAGGACCGGGGAGCTGTTTTTT. Together with reference TRBV19 and TRBJ2-2, the CDR3 gives the full variable domain: DGGITQSPKYLFRKEGQNVTLSCEQNLNHDAMYWYRQDPGQGLRLIYYSQIVNDFQKGDIAEGYSVSREKKESFPLTVTSAQKNPTAFYLCASSRDSGRTGELFFGEGSRLTVL.

The rearrangement uses TRBV7-8 and TRBJ1-5; D unresolved. Germline V lookup: CDR1 SGHVS, CDR2 FQNEAQ. The V end was cut by 0 bases, the J end by 6 bases, with 6 bases between. The CDR3 totals 13 residues. The CDR3 loop is CASSLAEAQPQHF. The CDR3 region has the DNA TGTGCCAGCAGCTTAGCGGAAGCTCAGCCCCAGCATTTT.

The chain is built from TRBV5-1 and TRBJ2-7; 7 positions agree with TRBD2. The V segment lost 2 bases and the J segment 10 bases; nucleotides outside the gene matches: 6. The V gene's germline CDR1 is SGHRS and CDR2 YFSETQ. The CDR3 is 12 amino acids. CDR3 region: CASSLKAGDQYF. The CDR3 coding sequence is TGCGCCAGCAGCTTAAAGGCGGGAGATCAGTACTTC. The full variable domain, completed using reference TRBV5-1 and TRBJ2-7, is KAGVTQTPRYLIKTRGQQVTLSCSPISGHRSVSWYQQTPGQGLQFLFEYFSETQRNKGNFPGRFSGRQFSNSRSEMNVSTLELGDSALYLCASSLKAGDQYFGPGTRLTVT.

In its sample, this clonotype was seen a few times. V and J are TRBV14 and TRBJ2-2, with D perhaps matching TRBD2 (6 bases). The CDR3 covers 16 residues. The V gene lost 4 bases and the J gene lost 3 bases, with 15 bases spanning the gap. Germline V lookup: CDR1 SGHDN, CDR2 FVKESK. The CDR3 sequence is CASSPSVSGYTGELFF. The DNA for the CDR3 is TGTGCCAGCAGCCCATCCGTTAGCGGTTACACCGGGGAGCTGTTTTTT.

The chain recombines TRBV29-1 with TRBJ2-2; 8 bases agree with TRBD1. J lost 1 base, V lost 4 bases, and 5 bases had no gene match. Per germline, CDR1 SQVTM and CDR2 ANQGSEA. The CDR3 has 15 amino acids. In DNA, the CDR3 is TGCAGCGTTGCGCCAGGGGGCAAGAACACCGGGGAGCTGTTTTTT. Amino acids: CSVAPGGKNTGELFF.

The chain uses TRBV20-1 and TRBJ2-3; the match to TRBD2 covers 7 bases. CDR3 length equals 15 residues. Germline-derived CDR1 and CDR2 are DFQATT and SNEGSKA (reference sequence). After removal of 0 bases from V and 2 bases from J, the junction contained 5 bases not matched to a gene. The CDR3 is CSARDRRGSTDTQYF. The CDR3 nucleotides read TGCAGTGCTAGAGATCGGCGGGGGTCCACAGATACGCAGTATTTT.

The chain uses TRBV4-1 and TRBJ2-5, with 10 bases lining up with TRBD2. J lost 4 bases, V lost 4 bases, and 6 bases had no gene match. CDR3 length: 15 amino acids. CDR1 MGHRA and CDR2 YSYEKL come from the germline V gene. CDR3 sequence reads: CASSPLLAGVETQYF. The CDR3 region has the DNA TGCGCCAGCAGCCCCCTTCTAGCGGGAGTAGAGACCCAGTACTTC.

CDR3 amino acids: CSAVAGAAYNEQFF. The CDR3 nucleotides are TGCAGTGCGGTAGCGGGGGCCGCCTACAATGAGCAGTTCTTC. The V gene is TRBV20-1, the J gene TRBJ2-1; 9 nucleotides match TRBD2. Germline V gene data show CDR1 as DFQATT and CDR2 as SNEGSKA (reference sequence). Unmatched junction bases numbered 5, after V lost 6 bases and J lost 2 bases. This CDR3 has 14 residues.

The chain joins TRBV20-1 to TRBJ2-7; 8 bases are a match to TRBD1. The germline gives CDR1 DFQATT, CDR2 SNEGSKA (reference sequence). The V and J ends lost 7 bases and 3 bases, in that order; junction bases with no gene match: 5. CDR3 size: 12 residues. The CDR3 here is CSVNDRGYEQYF. The CDR3 region has the DNA TGCAGTGTTAACGACAGGGGCTACGAGCAGTACTTC.

The chain joins TRBV19 to TRBJ2-1; no definite D call. With 5 bases removed from V and 8 bases from J, the gap between germline ends came to 13 bases. This CDR3 has 13 residues. Germline-derived CDR1 and CDR2 are LNHDA and SQIVND (reference sequence). This CDR3 reads CASSPGPGHEQFF. For the CDR3, the DNA is TGTGCCAGTAGTCCCGGACCTGGGCATGAGCAGTTCTTC.

The chain employs TRBV29-1 and TRBJ2-3; TRBD2 might be the D (5 bases). V shed 4 bases and J shed 4 bases, with 9 bases lying between them. The germline CDR1 and CDR2 sequences are SQVTM and ANQGSEA. The CDR3 has 12 residues. The CDR3 spells CSVGGLADTQYF. CDR3 bases: TGCAGCGTTGGCGGGTTGGCAGATACGCAGTATTTT.

This clonotype was seen a few times. The CDR3 is CASSSLPLAGNSYEQYF. Here the CDR3 DNA reads TGCGCCAGCAGCTCACTGCCCCTAGCGGGGAACTCCTACGAGCAGTACTTC. The genes are TRBV5-1 and TRBJ2-7; 9 bases agree with TRBD2. The CDR3 is 17 amino acids. Germline-derived CDR1 and CDR2 are SGHRS and YFSETQ. V was pared by 3 bases and J by 0 bases, with 10 bases of the junction left unmatched.